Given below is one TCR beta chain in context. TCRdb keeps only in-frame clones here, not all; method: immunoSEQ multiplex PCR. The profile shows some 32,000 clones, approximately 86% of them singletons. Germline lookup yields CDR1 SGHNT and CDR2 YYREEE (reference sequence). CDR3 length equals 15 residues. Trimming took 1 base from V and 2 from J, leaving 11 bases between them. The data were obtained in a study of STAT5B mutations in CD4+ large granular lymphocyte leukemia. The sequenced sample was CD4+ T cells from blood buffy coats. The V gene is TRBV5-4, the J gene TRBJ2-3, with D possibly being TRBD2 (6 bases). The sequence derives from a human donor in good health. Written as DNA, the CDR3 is TGTGCCAGCAGCTTGAAGGCGGGGCCCACAGATACGCAGTATTTT. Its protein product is CASSLKAGPTDTQYF.